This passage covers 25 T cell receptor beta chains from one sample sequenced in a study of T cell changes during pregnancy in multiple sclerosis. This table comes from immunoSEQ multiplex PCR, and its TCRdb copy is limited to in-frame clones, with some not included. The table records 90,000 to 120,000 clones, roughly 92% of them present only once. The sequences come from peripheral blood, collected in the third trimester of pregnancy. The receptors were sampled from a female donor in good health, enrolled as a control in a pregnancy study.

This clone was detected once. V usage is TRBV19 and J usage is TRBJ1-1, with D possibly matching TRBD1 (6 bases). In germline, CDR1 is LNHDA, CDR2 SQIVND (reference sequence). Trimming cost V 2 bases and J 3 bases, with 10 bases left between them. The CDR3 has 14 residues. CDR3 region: CASSITGSDTEAFF. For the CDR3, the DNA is TGTGCCAGTAGTATAACAGGGTCCGACACTGAAGCTTTCTTT.

The CDR3, as DNA: TGTGCCAGCAGCTTATTCCGGACAGGCGAGCAGTACTTC. Protein sequence: CASSLFRTGEQYF. The V and J genes are TRBV11-3 and TRBJ2-7, with TRBD1 identical over 7 bases. This CDR3 is 13 amino acids long. Trimming cost V 2 bases and J 6 bases; bases outside gene matches: 4. Germline V lookup: CDR1 SGHNT, CDR2 YENEEA.

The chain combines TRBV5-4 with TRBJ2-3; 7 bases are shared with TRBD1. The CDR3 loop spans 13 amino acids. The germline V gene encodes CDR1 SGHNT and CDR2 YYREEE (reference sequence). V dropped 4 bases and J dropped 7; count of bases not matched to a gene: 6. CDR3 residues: CASSRDRENTQYF. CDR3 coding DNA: TGTGCCAGCAGCCGAGACAGGGAGAATACGCAGTATTTT.

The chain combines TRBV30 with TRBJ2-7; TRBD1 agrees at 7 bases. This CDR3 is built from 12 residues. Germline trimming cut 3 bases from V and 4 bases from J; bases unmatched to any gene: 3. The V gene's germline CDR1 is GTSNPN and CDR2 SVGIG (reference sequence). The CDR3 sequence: CAWRGGAYEQYF. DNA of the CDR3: TGTGCCTGGAGAGGGGGCGCTTACGAGCAGTACTTC.

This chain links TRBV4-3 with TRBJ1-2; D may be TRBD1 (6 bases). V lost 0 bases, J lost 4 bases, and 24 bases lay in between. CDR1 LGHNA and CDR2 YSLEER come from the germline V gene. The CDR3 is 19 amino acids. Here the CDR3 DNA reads TGCGCCAGCAGCCAAGATCATGCGGGGGCCGTAACCAGTACCTATGGCTACACCTTC. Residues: CASSQDHAGAVTSTYGYTF.

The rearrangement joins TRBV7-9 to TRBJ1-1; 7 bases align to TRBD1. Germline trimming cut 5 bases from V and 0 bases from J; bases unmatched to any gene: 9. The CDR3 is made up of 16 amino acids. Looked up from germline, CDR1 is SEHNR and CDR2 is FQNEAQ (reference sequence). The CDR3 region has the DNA TGTGCCAGCAGCCCGCCCGGGACAGCCATGAACACTGAAGCTTTCTTT. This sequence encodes CASSPPGTAMNTEAFF.

CDR3: CASSAGTGIAYEQYF. For the CDR3, the DNA is TGTGCCAGCAGTGCCGGGACAGGGATAGCCTACGAGCAGTACTTC. J is TRBJ2-7 and V is TRBV5-6, with 9 nucleotides matching TRBD1. The V and J ends lost 5 bases and 2 bases, in that order; junction bases with no gene match: 8. The germline CDR1 and CDR2 sequences are SGHDT and YYEEEE. The CDR3 consists of 15 residues.

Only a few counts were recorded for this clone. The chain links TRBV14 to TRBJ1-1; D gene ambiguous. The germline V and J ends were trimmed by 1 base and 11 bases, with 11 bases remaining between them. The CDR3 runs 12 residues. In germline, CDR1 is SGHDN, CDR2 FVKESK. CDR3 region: CASSQGGGGAFF. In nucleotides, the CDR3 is TGTGCCAGCAGCCAAGGCGGCGGTGGGGCTTTCTTT.

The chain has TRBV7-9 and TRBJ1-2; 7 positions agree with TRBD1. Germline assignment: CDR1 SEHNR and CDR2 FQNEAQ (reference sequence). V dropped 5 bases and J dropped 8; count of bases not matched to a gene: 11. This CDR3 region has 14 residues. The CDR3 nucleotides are TGTGCCAGCAGCCCTACGGTCGGCAGGGGGGGCTACACCTTC. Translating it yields CASSPTVGRGGYTF. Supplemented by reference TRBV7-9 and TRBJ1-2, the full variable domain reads DTGVSQNPRHKITKRGQNVTFRCDPISEHNRLYWYRQTLGQGPEFLTYFQNEAQLEKSRLLSDRFSAERPKGSFSTLEIQRTEQGDSAMYLCASSPTVGRGGYTFGSGTRLTVV.

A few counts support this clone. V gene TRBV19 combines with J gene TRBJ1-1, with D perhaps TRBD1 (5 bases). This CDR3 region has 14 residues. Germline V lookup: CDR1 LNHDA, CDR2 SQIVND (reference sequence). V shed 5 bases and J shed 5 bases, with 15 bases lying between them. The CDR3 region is CASSVGRVGTEAFF. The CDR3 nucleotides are TGTGCCAGTAGTGTGGGCAGGGTAGGTACTGAAGCTTTCTTT.

The CDR3 coding sequence is TGTGCCAGCAGCTACGGGTTAGTTGGGGAGACCCAGTACTTC. It translates to CASSYGLVGETQYF. The V gene is TRBV7-2, the J gene TRBJ2-5; D remains unclear. The CDR3 spans 14 residues. The V and J ends lost 4 bases and 5 bases respectively, with 14 bases between them. Germline lookup yields CDR1 SGHTA and CDR2 FQGNSA.

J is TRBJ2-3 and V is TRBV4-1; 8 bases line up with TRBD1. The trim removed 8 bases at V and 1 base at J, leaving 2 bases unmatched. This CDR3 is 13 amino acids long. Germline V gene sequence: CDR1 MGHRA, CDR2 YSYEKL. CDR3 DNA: TGCGCCAGCCAGGGACAGGGCACAGATACGCAGTATTTT. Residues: CASQGQGTDTQYF.

This CDR3 reads CASSLALGRAETQYF. The CDR3 nucleotides are TGTGCCAGCAGCTTGGCTCTAGGCAGGGCAGAGACCCAGTACTTC. This chain links TRBV5-6 with TRBJ2-5; D might be TRBD1 (5 bases). The V gene lost 0 bases and the J gene lost 4 bases, with 13 bases spanning the gap. This CDR3 has 15 amino acids. CDR1 is SGHDT and CDR2 is YYEEEE in the germline V gene.

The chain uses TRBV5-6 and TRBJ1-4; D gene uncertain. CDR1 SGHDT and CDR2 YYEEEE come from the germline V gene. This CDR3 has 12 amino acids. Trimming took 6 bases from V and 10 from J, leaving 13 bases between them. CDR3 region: CASTLGEGKLFF. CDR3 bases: TGTGCCAGCACCCTAGGTGAGGGAAAACTGTTTTTT.

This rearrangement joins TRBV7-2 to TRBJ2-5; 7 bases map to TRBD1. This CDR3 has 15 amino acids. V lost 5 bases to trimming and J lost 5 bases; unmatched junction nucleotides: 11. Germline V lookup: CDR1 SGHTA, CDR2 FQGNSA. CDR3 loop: CASSPSTGQGETQYF. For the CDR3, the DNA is TGTGCCAGCAGCCCTTCGACAGGGCAGGGGGAGACCCAGTACTTC.

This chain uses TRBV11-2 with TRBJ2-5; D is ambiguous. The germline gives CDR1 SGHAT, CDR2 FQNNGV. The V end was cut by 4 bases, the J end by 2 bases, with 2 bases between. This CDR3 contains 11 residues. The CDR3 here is CASSSQETQYF. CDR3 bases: TGTGCCAGCAGCTCTCAAGAGACCCAGTACTTC.

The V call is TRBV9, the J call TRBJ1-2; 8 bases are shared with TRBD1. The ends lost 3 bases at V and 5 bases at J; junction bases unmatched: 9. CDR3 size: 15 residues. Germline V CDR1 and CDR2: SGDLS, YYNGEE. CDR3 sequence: CASSGTGTGVYGYTF. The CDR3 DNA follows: TGTGCCAGCAGCGGAACCGGGACAGGAGTTTATGGCTACACCTTC.

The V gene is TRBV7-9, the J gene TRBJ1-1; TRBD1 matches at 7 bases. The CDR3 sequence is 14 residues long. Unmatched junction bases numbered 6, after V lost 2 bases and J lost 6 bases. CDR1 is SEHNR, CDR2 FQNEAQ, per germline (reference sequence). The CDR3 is CASSLPDRPPEAFF. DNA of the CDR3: TGTGCCAGCAGCTTACCGGACAGGCCCCCTGAAGCTTTCTTT.

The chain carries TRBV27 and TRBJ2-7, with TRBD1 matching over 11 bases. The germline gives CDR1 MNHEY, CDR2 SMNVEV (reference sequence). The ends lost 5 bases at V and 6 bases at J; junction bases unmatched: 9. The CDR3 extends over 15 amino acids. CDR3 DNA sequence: TGTGCCAGCAGTCTCGGGACAGGGGGTTTTAGCGAGCAGTACTTC. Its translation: CASSLGTGGFSEQYF.

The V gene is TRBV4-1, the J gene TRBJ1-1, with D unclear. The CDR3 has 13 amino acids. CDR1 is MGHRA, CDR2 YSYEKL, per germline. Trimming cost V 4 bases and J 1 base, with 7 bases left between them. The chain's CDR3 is CASSPGSNTEAFF. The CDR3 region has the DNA TGCGCCAGCAGCCCGGGATCGAACACTGAAGCTTTCTTT.

CDR3 in amino acids: CASSDGFWTYNSPLHF. CDR3 DNA sequence: TGTGCCAGCAGTGACGGGTTTTGGACCTATAATTCACCCCTCCACTTT. This chain connects TRBV6-1 to TRBJ1-6, with D hard to call. Germline values: CDR1 MNHNS, CDR2 SASEGT. The CDR3 extends over 16 amino acids. Trimming took 3 bases from V and 2 from J, leaving 11 bases between them.

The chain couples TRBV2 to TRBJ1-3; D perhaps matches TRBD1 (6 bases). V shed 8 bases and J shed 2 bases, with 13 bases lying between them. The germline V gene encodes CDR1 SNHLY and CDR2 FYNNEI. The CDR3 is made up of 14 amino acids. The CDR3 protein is CASAVRGTGNTIYF. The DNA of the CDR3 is TGTGCCAGCGCTGTAAGGGGGACTGGAAACACCATATATTTT.

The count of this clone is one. CDR3 sequence: CASSLTDQGNTQYF. Written as DNA, the CDR3 is TGTGCCAGCAGCCTGACAGACCAGGGCAATACGCAGTATTTT. J is TRBJ2-3 and V is TRBV6-5; D might be TRBD1 (5 bases). Germline V lookup: CDR1 MNHEY, CDR2 SVGAGI. The CDR3 runs to 14 residues. Trimming shortened V by 6 bases and J by 7 bases, and 17 bases separated the two germline ends.

CDR3 sequence reads: CASSLGDRGDGYTF. CDR3 bases: TGCGCCAGCAGCTTGGGAGACAGGGGTGATGGCTACACCTTC. The V gene is TRBV5-1, the J gene TRBJ1-2, with TRBD1 matching over 8 bases. The CDR3 sequence is 14 residues long. Per germline, CDR1 SGHRS and CDR2 YFSETQ. V shed 0 bases and J 6 bases; nucleotides not matched to a gene: 4. Complete variable domain (other parts from reference TRBV5-1 and TRBJ1-2): KAGVTQTPRYLIKTRGQQVTLSCSPISGHRSVSWYQQTPGQGLQFLFEYFSETQRNKGNFPGRFSGRQFSNSRSEMNVSTLELGDSALYLCASSLGDRGDGYTFGSGTRLTVV.

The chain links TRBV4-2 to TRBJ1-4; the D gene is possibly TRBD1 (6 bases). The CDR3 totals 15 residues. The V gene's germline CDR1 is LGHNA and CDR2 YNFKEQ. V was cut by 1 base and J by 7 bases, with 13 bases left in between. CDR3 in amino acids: CASSQAGESGEKLFF. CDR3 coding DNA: TGTGCCAGCAGCCAAGCAGGGGAGTCGGGTGAAAAACTGTTTTTT.